These 26 T cell receptor beta chains share one sample of origin, sequenced in a study of OX40 agonist ivuxolimab in advanced cancers. The assay was immunoSEQ multiplex PCR, and TCRdb's table has in-frame clones only and misses some. Among about 88,000 clones listed, about 85% were seen once. The specimen was CD4+ or CD8+ T cells sorted from blood, collected in a trial of the OX40 agonist ivuxolimab. The receptor set was obtained from an adult with an advanced solid tumor such as melanoma, head and neck, liver or kidney cancer.

The rearrangement joins TRBV5-1 to TRBJ1-1; D is unclear. Trimming removed 3 bases from V and 11 bases from J, with 17 bases in between. Germline loops: CDR1 SGHRS, CDR2 YFSETQ. This CDR3 comprises 13 residues. In DNA form, the CDR3 reads TGCGCCAGCAGCTCCTTAGCGGGAAATAACGCTTTCTTT. This sequence encodes CASSSLAGNNAFF. Full variable domain (missing parts from reference TRBV5-1 and TRBJ1-1): KAGVTQTPRYLIKTRGQQVTLSCSPISGHRSVSWYQQTPGQGLQFLFEYFSETQRNKGNFPGRFSGRQFSNSRSEMNVSTLELGDSALYLCASSSLAGNNAFFGQGTRLTVV.

The table lists this clone with a count of one. The chain has TRBV5-1 and TRBJ1-6; the match to TRBD1 covers 8 bases. The CDR3 spans 15 residues. CDR1 SGHRS and CDR2 YFSETQ come from the germline V gene. J lost 8 bases, V lost 4 bases, and 8 bases had no gene match. CDR3 amino acids: CASSPNRGGDSPLHF. CDR3 nucleotides: TGCGCCAGCAGCCCAAACAGGGGGGGGGATTCACCCCTCCACTTT.

The gene calls are TRBV6-1 and TRBJ2-7; 15 bases map to TRBD2. V shed 4 bases, J shed 0 bases, and the junction held 4 bases outside the gene matches. The CDR3 has 17 amino acids. The germline V gene encodes CDR1 MNHNS and CDR2 SASEGT. Written as DNA, the CDR3 is TGTGCCAGCAGTGTCGGGACTAGCGGGGGGCACTCCTACGAGCAGTACGTC. Its translation is CASSVGTSGGHSYEQYV.

The J gene is TRBJ2-1, the V gene TRBV7-3; D might be TRBD2 (5 bases). CDR1 is SGHTA and CDR2 is FQGTGA in the germline V gene. The CDR3 totals 13 residues. V lost 5 bases to trimming and J lost 10 bases, with 15 bases between them. This chain's CDR3 is CASSRERAAEQFF. The CDR3 nucleotides are TGTGCCAGCAGCCGGGAAAGGGCTGCCGAGCAGTTCTTC.

V and J are TRBV9 and TRBJ1-2; TRBD1 is a possible D gene (5 bases). The CDR3 length is 14 residues. The V gene lost 0 bases and the J gene lost 6 bases, with 12 bases spanning the gap. Germline CDR1 reads SGDLS; CDR2 reads YYNGEE. Here the CDR3 reads CASSVGGGLDGYTF. The CDR3 DNA reads as TGTGCCAGCAGCGTAGGCGGGGGTTTGGATGGCTACACCTTC.

Concerning this clone: The same CDR3 also results from other DNA sequences found in this sample. This sequence joins TRBV7-9 and TRBJ1-4; D is unresolved. Trimming cost V 1 base and J 8 bases, with 11 bases left between them. This CDR3 contains 14 residues. The germline gives CDR1 SEHNR, CDR2 FQNEAQ (reference sequence). CDR3 loop: CASSLGHSAEKLFF. CDR3 nucleotides: TGTGCCAGCAGCTTAGGTCATAGCGCCGAAAAACTGTTTTTT.

The chain joins TRBV18 to TRBJ2-1, with D tentatively TRBD1 (8 bases). The germline gives CDR1 KGHSH, CDR2 LQKENI. There are 16 residues in the CDR3. V lost 6 bases to trimming and J lost 8 bases, with 23 bases between them. The CDR3 region is CASSPTSGGAGDEQFF. CDR3 in DNA: TGTGCCAGCTCCCCCACCTCAGGGGGCGCGGGGGATGAGCAGTTCTTC.

The table lists this clone with a count of one. Other DNA variants within this sample encode the same CDR3. The gene calls are TRBV11-2 and TRBJ2-3; unclear D gene. V lost 1 base to trimming and J lost 4 bases, with 0 bases between them. CDR3 length equals 11 residues. Germline V gene data show CDR1 as SGHAT and CDR2 as FQNNGV. CDR3 amino acids: CASSLADTQYF. The CDR3 DNA follows: TGTGCCAGCAGCTTAGCAGATACGCAGTATTTT. Looking up the rest from reference TRBV11-2 and TRBJ2-3 gives the full variable domain: EAGVAQSPRYKIIEKRQSVAFWCNPISGHATLYWYQQILGQGPKLLIQFQNNGVVDDSQLPKDRFSAERLKGVDSTLKIQPAKLEDSAVYLCASSLADTQYFGPGTRLTVL.

The rearrangement links TRBV7-2 to TRBJ2-7; possible D gene TRBD2, 6 bases. The CDR3 length is 12 residues. Germline V gene data show CDR1 as SGHTA and CDR2 as FQGNSA. Deletions cut 7 bases from V and 9 bases from J, with 16 bases between. Here the CDR3 DNA reads TGTGCCAGCACCAACTCGGACGGGGGGCAGTACTTC. Its translation: CASTNSDGGQYF.

The chain has TRBV19 and TRBJ2-1; the D gene is possibly TRBD2 (5 bases). This CDR3 has 14 residues. The V and J ends lost 1 base and 7 bases respectively, with 11 bases between them. CDR1 is LNHDA and CDR2 is SQIVND in the germline V gene (reference sequence). The CDR3 reads CASSIGGFGNEQFF. DNA for the CDR3: TGTGCCAGTAGTATAGGAGGGTTTGGAAATGAGCAGTTCTTC. Variable domain in full (rest from reference TRBV19 and TRBJ2-1): DGGITQSPKYLFRKEGQNVTLSCEQNLNHDAMYWYRQDPGQGLRLIYYSQIVNDFQKGDIAEGYSVSREKKESFPLTVTSAQKNPTAFYLCASSIGGFGNEQFFGPGTRLTVL.

V and J are TRBV27 and TRBJ2-7, with D perhaps TRBD2 (5 bases). The CDR3 runs to 14 residues. Between the trimmed V and J ends, which lost 8 bases and 0 bases, there was a span of 14 bases. The germline V gene encodes CDR1 MNHEY and CDR2 SMNVEV (reference sequence). The CDR3 DNA sequence: TGTGCCAGCTCGCGGGTCATGAGCTCCTACGAGCAGTACTTC. This encodes CASSRVMSSYEQYF.

The chain carries TRBV5-4 and TRBJ1-4; unclear D gene. The germline gives CDR1 SGHNT, CDR2 YYREEE (reference sequence). With 0 bases removed from V and 1 base from J, the gap between germline ends came to 7 bases. The CDR3 spans 15 residues. The CDR3 reads CASSLAPGTNEKLFF. DNA of the CDR3: TGTGCCAGCAGCTTGGCCCCGGGAACTAATGAAAAACTGTTTTTT.

The CDR3 sequence: CASSLGPGRVKLFF. CDR3 nucleotides: TGTGCCAGCAGCTTAGGACCGGGAAGGGTAAAACTGTTTTTT. V usage is TRBV5-6 and J usage is TRBJ1-4; the D is unclear. The V and J ends lost 2 bases and 10 bases respectively, with 15 bases between them. CDR3 size: 14 residues. Germline CDR1 is SGHDT and CDR2 is YYEEEE.

This clone was recorded once. V gene TRBV11-2 combines with J gene TRBJ1-5; tentative D call: TRBD1 (6 bases). Germline loops: CDR1 SGHAT, CDR2 FQNNGV. Deletions cut 3 bases from V and 9 bases from J, with 12 bases between. This CDR3 contains 13 residues. The CDR3 is CASSLGHSSPQHF. In nucleotides, the CDR3 is TGTGCCAGCAGCTTGGGACACTCGTCGCCCCAGCATTTT. The whole variable domain, remainder taken from reference TRBV11-2 and TRBJ1-5, is EAGVAQSPRYKIIEKRQSVAFWCNPISGHATLYWYQQILGQGPKLLIQFQNNGVVDDSQLPKDRFSAERLKGVDSTLKIQPAKLEDSAVYLCASSLGHSSPQHFGDGTRLSIL.

This chain links TRBV7-9 with TRBJ1-1; 11 bases are a match to TRBD1. V was clipped by 5 bases and J by 5 bases; unmatched bases: 7. The length of the CDR3 is 15 residues. Germline V gives CDR1 SEHNR, CDR2 FQNEAQ (reference sequence). This chain's CDR3 is CASSGQGARGTEAFF. The CDR3 DNA sequence: TGTGCCAGCAGCGGACAGGGGGCGCGCGGTACTGAAGCTTTCTTT.

The chain joins TRBV18 to TRBJ1-5; no firm D call. This CDR3 spans 13 amino acids. The V end was cut by 6 bases, the J end by 5 bases, with 11 bases between. Per the germline V gene, CDR1 is KGHSH and CDR2 is LQKENI. The chain's CDR3 is CASSQALHQPQHF. The DNA for the CDR3 is TGTGCCAGCTCGCAGGCACTTCATCAGCCCCAGCATTTT.

The chain uses TRBV20-1 and TRBJ2-7, with 7 nucleotides matching TRBD1. In germline, CDR1 is DFQATT, CDR2 SNEGSKA (reference sequence). Losses at the gene ends were 6 bases for V and 4 bases for J; bases not matched to a gene: 3. This CDR3 spans 11 amino acids. The CDR3 DNA is TGCAGTGCGCGACAGGGATACGAGCAGTACGTC. This sequence encodes CSARQGYEQYV.

This clone was picked up a small number of times. This rearrangement joins TRBV10-3 to TRBJ1-1; the D is unclear. Germline V gene lookup returns CDR1 ENHRY and CDR2 SYGVKD. The V and J ends lost 2 bases and 2 bases respectively, with 9 bases between them. This CDR3 has 14 residues. CDR3 region: CAISENRANTEAFF. DNA for the CDR3: TGTGCCATCAGTGAGAATAGGGCCAACACTGAAGCTTTCTTT.

The rearrangement joins TRBV19 to TRBJ1-5; D unclear. The V gene's germline CDR1 is LNHDA and CDR2 SQIVND (reference sequence). The CDR3 runs to 14 residues. V lost 3 bases and J 9 bases, leaving 15 bases between the germline ends. CDR3 loop: CASSIGDVSWPQHF. The CDR3 DNA reads TGTGCCAGTAGTATTGGTGACGTATCGTGGCCCCAGCATTTT.

In its sample, this clone was seen a few times. The CDR3 sequence: CASSAGTGKLALHF. CDR3 coding DNA: TGTGCCAGCAGCGCCGGGACAGGCAAGTTGGCCCTCCACTTT. The V gene is TRBV9, the J gene TRBJ1-6, with 8 nucleotides matching TRBD1. Trimming cost V 3 bases and J 14 bases; bases outside gene matches: 10. Germline CDR1 reads SGDLS; CDR2 reads YYNGEE. This CDR3 has 14 residues.

The gene calls are TRBV18 and TRBJ2-7, with 8 bases identical to TRBD1. The junction had 5 bases not matched to a gene; V was cut back by 2 bases and J by 5 bases. This CDR3 has 14 amino acids. Germline CDR1 and CDR2: KGHSH and LQKENI. CDR3 coding DNA: TGTGCCAGCTCACCAGGGACAGGTGATCACGAGCAGTACGTC. Its protein is CASSPGTGDHEQYV.

The chain links TRBV21-1 to TRBJ2-3; the table's D gene call, TRBD1, was not cross checked with the DNA. TRBV21-1 is shown as a pseudogene. The CDR3 sequence is 16 residues long. Written as DNA, the CDR3 is TGTGCCAGCAGTATGAGGACAGGGATAGACGCAGATACGCAGTATTTT. It encodes CASSMRTGIDADTQYF.

The chain has TRBV15 and TRBJ2-1; 8 bases line up with TRBD2. The CDR3 totals 15 residues. The junction had 8 bases not matched to a gene; V was cut back by 0 bases and J by 10 bases. CDR1 and CDR2 from the germline V gene are LNHNV and YYDKDF (reference sequence). In nucleotides, the CDR3 is TGTGCCACCAGCAGAGATGCGGTCACTAGCGGCGAGCAGTTCTTC. Amino acids: CATSRDAVTSGEQFF.

The chain recombines TRBV5-4 with TRBJ2-5; D not certain. Germline V CDR1 and CDR2: SGHNT, YYREEE (reference sequence). This CDR3 is built from 12 residues. The ends were cut back, 1 base at V and 3 bases at J, with 4 bases in the middle. The CDR3, as DNA: TGTGCCAGCAGCTTGCTAGAAGAGACCCAGTACTTC. This encodes CASSLLEETQYF.

The CDR3 loop is CASSIDVGTGGYTF. Written as DNA, the CDR3 is TGTGCCAGTAGTATAGACGTGGGGACAGGCGGCTACACCTTC. V is TRBV19 and J is TRBJ1-2, with 8 bases fitting TRBD1. V gave up 0 bases and J gave up 8 bases; unmatched junction bases: 5. CDR3 length: 14 amino acids. From germline, CDR1 is LNHDA and CDR2 SQIVND (reference sequence).

This clone was seen a single time. The V gene is TRBV5-1, the J gene TRBJ2-2; TRBD1 agrees at 8 bases. The V and J ends lost 5 bases and 7 bases, in that order; junction bases with no gene match: 7. Per the germline V gene, CDR1 is SGHRS and CDR2 is YFSETQ. The CDR3 length is 14 residues. CDR3 coding DNA: TGCGCCAGCAGGACCAGGGGGCAGGGCGGGGAGCTGTTTTTT. It translates to CASRTRGQGGELFF.